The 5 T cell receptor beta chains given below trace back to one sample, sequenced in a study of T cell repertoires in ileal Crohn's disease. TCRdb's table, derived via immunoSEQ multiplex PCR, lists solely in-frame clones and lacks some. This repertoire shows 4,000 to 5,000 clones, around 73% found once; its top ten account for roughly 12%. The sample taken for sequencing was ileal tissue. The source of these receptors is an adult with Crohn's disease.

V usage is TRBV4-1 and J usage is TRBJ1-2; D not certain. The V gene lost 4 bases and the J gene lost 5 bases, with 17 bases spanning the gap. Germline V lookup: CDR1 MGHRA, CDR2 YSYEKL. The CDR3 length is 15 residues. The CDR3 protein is CASSPGPLEVYGYTF. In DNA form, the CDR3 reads TGCGCCAGCAGCCCCGGGCCCCTGGAGGTATATGGCTACACCTTC.

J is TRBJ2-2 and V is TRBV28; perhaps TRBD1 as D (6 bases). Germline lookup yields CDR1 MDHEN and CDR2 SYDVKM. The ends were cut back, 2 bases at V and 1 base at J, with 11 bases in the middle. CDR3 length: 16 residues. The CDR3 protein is CASSLRRRGNTGELFF. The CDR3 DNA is TGTGCCAGCAGTTTAAGGCGCAGGGGGAACACCGGGGAGCTGTTTTTT.

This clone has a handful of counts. CDR3 loop: CASSAPGTYGYTF. Written as DNA, the CDR3 is TGTGCCAGCAGCGCCCCAGGTACCTATGGCTACACCTTC. The chain combines TRBV4-2 with TRBJ1-2; D gene uncertain. Germline assignment: CDR1 LGHNA and CDR2 YNFKEQ. The V gene lost 5 bases and the J gene lost 4 bases, with 11 bases spanning the gap. The CDR3 consists of 13 residues.

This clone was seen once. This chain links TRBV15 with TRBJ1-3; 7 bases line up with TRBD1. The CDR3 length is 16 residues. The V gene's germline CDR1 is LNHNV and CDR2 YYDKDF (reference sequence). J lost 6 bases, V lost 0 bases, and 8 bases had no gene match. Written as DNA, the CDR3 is TGTGCCACCAGCAGAGACACACCCGACAGGGTAAACACCATATATTTT. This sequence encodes CATSRDTPDRVNTIYF.

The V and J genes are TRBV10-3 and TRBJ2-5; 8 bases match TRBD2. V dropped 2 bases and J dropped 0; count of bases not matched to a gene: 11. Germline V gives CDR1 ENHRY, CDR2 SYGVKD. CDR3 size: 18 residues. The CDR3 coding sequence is TGTGCCATCAGTGAGCTAAAAGCGGGGGCCTATTACCAAGAGACCCAGTACTTC. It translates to CAISELKAGAYYQETQYF.